The 5 T cell receptor beta chains presented below share a single source sample, sequenced in a study of blood T cells in healthy people across ages. Then a second PCR, running about 6 to 12 cycles, was carried out with a sample-barcoded 5' primer and a J-beta primer mix. TCRdb re-called the 5' RACE reads with MiXCR, one entry per CDR3 protein. The sample lists about 1.7 million distinct CDR3 sequences, about 28% occurring once. The specimen was blood. These receptors were collected from a woman in her twenties or thirties in good health.

This clonotype was recorded at least ten times. V usage is TRBV6-6 and J usage is TRBJ2-6; the D is unclear. V shed 2 bases and J shed 0 bases, with 5 bases lying between them. Looked up from germline, CDR1 is MNHNY and CDR2 is SVGAGI (reference sequence). This CDR3 is 15 amino acids long. Written as DNA, the CDR3 is TGTGCCAGCAGTTACGGATTCTCTGGGGCCAACGTCCTGACTTTC. Residues: CASSYGFSGANVLTF.

This rearrangement joins TRBV20-1 to TRBJ2-5, with 13 bases lining up with TRBD2. Trimming cost V 6 bases and J 5 bases; bases outside gene matches: 12. Germline CDR1 DFQATT, CDR2 SNEGSKA (reference sequence). The CDR3 sequence is 16 residues long. CDR3 bases: TGCAGTGCCCGACCCGGACTAGCGGGAGAGATGGAGACCCAGTACTTC. Translation: CSARPGLAGEMETQYF.

This sequence joins TRBV15 and TRBJ2-1; 9 bases map to TRBD2. The germline V gene has CDR1 LNHNV and CDR2 YYDKDF (reference sequence). The CDR3 loop spans 17 amino acids. The junction had 6 bases not matched to a gene; V was cut back by 0 bases and J by 3 bases. The CDR3 is CATSRDRSGSLYNEQFF. The CDR3, as DNA: TGTGCCACCAGCAGAGACCGTAGCGGGAGTCTCTACAATGAGCAGTTCTTC.

This clonotype was recorded a few times. The genes are TRBV20-1 and TRBJ2-1, with TRBD2 identical over 12 bases. V lost 6 bases to trimming and J lost 6 bases; unmatched junction nucleotides: 3. The CDR3 loop spans 13 amino acids. Germline CDR1 and CDR2: DFQATT and SNEGSKA (reference sequence). The chain's CDR3 is CSALLAGGNEQFF. The CDR3 bases are TGCAGTGCCCTACTAGCGGGGGGCAATGAGCAGTTCTTC.

This clonotype has more than one count but fewer than ten. The V and J genes are TRBV5-1 and TRBJ1-5; 8 bases map to TRBD1. The CDR3 contains 15 residues. Per germline, CDR1 SGHRS and CDR2 YFSETQ. Trimming took 5 bases from V and 5 from J; bases not matched to a gene: 9. CDR3 DNA sequence: TGCGCCAGCAGTCCCGGGACAGGAAACGATCAGCCCCAGCATTTT. This translates into CASSPGTGNDQPQHF.